This TCR beta chain was captured by sequencing in a study of blood T cell repertoires in COVID-19. Study background: Whether acute or convalescent, the COVID-19 samples came from the United States, Italy and Spain. Sources were T cells, B-cell-depleted T cells, or PBMCs; the material itself was cDNA or gDNA.

The CDR3 runs 16 residues. From germline, CDR1 is SGHAT and CDR2 FQNNGV. V was pared by 0 bases and J by 7 bases, with 6 bases of the junction left unmatched. Seattle cases were enrolled at active infection and followed longitudinally. This clone was seen more than once but under ten times. TCRdb keeps only in-frame clones here, not all; method: immunoSEQ multiplex PCR. The data hold 300,000 to 350,000 clones, with around 90% observed a single time. The receptor was isolated from a woman aged 60-75 years with COVID-19, enrolled during active disease. Sequenced input: peripheral blood. The genes are TRBV11-2 and TRBJ1-6; 7 bases match TRBD1. The CDR3 DNA follows: TGTGCCAGCAGCTTAGATCTTAGGACAGGAAATTCACCCCTCCACTTT. It is translated as CASSLDLRTGNSPLHF.